This TCR beta chain was profiled in a study of blood T cell repertoires in COVID-19. Study in general: Samples of COVID-19 (acute and convalescent) were obtained from the United States, Italy and Spain.

Clinical history reported by participants formed the basis on which cohorts were assigned. Donors in Cohort 3 who had recovered were those with two negative PCRs, healthcare professional clearance, or resolution of their symptoms. Methods used by the authors: Cell counts per sample came from amplifying reference gene primers. The protocol was immunoSEQ multiplex PCR, while the TCRdb copy is restricted to in-frame clones and leaves out a portion. Clone size and V and J calls were adopted from that table, with D and trimming inferred from the DNA. The repertoire holds roughly 180,000 clones, with 82% as singletons. In germline, CDR1 is SGHRS, CDR2 YFSETQ. V lost 6 bases, J lost 1 base, and 19 bases lay in between. The CDR3 length is 16 residues.

What was sequenced was PBMCs or T cells enriched from blood (not recorded which). The gene calls are TRBV5-1 and TRBJ1-1; D might be TRBD1 (6 bases). The origin of this receptor is a man aged 60 to 75 who had recovered from COVID-19. CDR3 coding DNA: TGCGCCAGCAAAAGGTCAGGGGCGAACGGGAACACTGAAGCTTTCTTT. Amino acid sequence: CASKRSGANGNTEAFF.